Described below is a single TCR beta chain sequence and its context. Its antigen is unknown. Germline assignment: CDR1 GTSNPN and CDR2 SVGIG (reference sequence). CDR3 length equals 15 residues. V gave up 1 base and J gave up 4 bases; unmatched junction bases: 7. Indicated time point: persistent/refractory GD, antithyroid drugs over 5 years with positive TRAb. Making the TCR library involved RNA that had been extracted from PBMCs. TCR beta libraries were built with iRepertoire HTBI primers and Arm-PCR of CDR3 regions. TCRdb processed the multiplex PCR reads anew with MiXCR; each CDR3 protein has one entry. The sample has 500,000 to 800,000 distinct CDR3 sequences; 25% to 30% are singletons. This sample was taken from a study of regulatory T cells in long-lasting Graves disease. Whole-study findings and limits: Persistent disease was associated with favored TRBV28 usage and with favored use of TRBJ1-2 and TRBJ2-5. Lower TCR diversity was seen in persistent Graves' patients than in newly diagnosed ones. New patients shared around 920 public clonotypes, fewer than the roughly 2,600 shared by persistent patients.

The sequenced sample was peripheral blood mononuclear cells (PBMCs), obtained when the disease was refractory, from a patient treated with antithyroid drugs. V gene TRBV30 combines with J gene TRBJ1-5, with 7 nucleotides matching TRBD1. The receptor was isolated from a female donor with Graves disease. The CDR3 loop reads CAWSEGQAYNQPQHF. The DNA for the CDR3 is TGTGCCTGGAGTGAAGGACAGGCGTATAATCAGCCCCAGCATTTT.